Sequencing of this T cell receptor (beta chain) was carried out in a study of T cell repertoires in cytomegalovirus infection. Across the whole study: Carrying CMV and the relevant HLA type showed in public TCR beta signatures.

The germline CDR1 and CDR2 sequences are MNHEY and SVGEGT. The CDR3 extends over 13 amino acids. V was clipped by 5 bases and J by 8 bases, with 15 bases between them. One entry per CDR3 protein results from TCRdb running MiXCR on the reads. The data hold roughly 350,000 distinct CDR3 sequences, with roughly 36% observed a single time. There are a few counts of this clonotype. Its matching antigen is unknown. Material: cultured PBMCs, obtained from culture after CMV antigen stimulation. The sequence came from a human donor in good health (CMV status not recorded). Some clones in this sample may be carry-over from other donors' samples. This sequence joins TRBV6-2 or TRBV6-3 and TRBJ1-2, with D unclear. The CDR3 reads CASSLTTTKGYTF. CDR3 DNA sequence: TGTGCCAGCAGTCTGACGACAACCAAGGGCTACACCTTC.